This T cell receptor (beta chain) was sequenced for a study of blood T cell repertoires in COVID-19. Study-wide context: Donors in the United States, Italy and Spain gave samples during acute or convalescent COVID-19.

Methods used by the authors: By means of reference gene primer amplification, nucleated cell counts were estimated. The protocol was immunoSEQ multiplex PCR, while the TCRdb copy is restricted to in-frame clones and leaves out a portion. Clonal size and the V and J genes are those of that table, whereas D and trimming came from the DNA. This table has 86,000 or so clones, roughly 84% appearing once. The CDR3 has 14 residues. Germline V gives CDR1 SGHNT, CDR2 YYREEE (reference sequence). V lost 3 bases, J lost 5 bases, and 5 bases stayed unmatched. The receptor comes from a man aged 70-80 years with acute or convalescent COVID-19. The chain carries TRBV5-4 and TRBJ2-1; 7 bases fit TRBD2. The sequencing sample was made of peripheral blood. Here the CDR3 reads CASSSGTNHNEQFF. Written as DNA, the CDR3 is TGTGCCAGCAGCTCCGGGACTAACCACAATGAGCAGTTCTTC.